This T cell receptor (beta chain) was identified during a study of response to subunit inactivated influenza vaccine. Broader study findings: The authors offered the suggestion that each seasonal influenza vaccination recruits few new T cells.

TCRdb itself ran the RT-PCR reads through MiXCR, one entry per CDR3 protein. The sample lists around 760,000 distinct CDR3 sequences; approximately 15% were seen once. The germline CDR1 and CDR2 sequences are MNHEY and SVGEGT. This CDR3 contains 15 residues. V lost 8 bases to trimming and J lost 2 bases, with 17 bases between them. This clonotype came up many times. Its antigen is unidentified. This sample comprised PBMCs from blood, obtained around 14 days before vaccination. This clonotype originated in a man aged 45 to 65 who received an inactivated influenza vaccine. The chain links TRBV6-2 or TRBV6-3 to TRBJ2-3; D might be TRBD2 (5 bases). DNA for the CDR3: TGTGCCAGCGGTTCCGGGGAGTTGGTCACAGATACGCAGTATTTT. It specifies CASGSGELVTDTQYF.